This T cell receptor beta chain stems from a study of T cells after posttransplantation cyclophosphamide. As regards this clone: Its antigen is not identified.

V dropped 6 bases and J dropped 6 bases, with 14 bases sitting between them. This CDR3 has 14 residues. CDR1 SNHLY and CDR2 FYNNEI come from the germline V gene. Broader study findings: Tissue-infiltrating T cells from skin or gut overlapped little with blood T cells. Later post-transplant blood repertoires were often dominated by donor CD8+ memory clones. Recipient CMV seropositivity and CMV reactivation strongly tracked TRB clonality.

Profiled with immunoSEQ multiplex PCR; TCRdb holds only in-frame clones, not every one. Altogether approximately 30,000 clones are present, roughly 90% being singletons, with the ten largest covering around 14%. The source is a woman in her thirties or forties with a blood cancer, CMV-positive, and with a related stem cell donor. Sequencing was carried out using PBMCs. The V gene is TRBV2, the J gene TRBJ2-2; unclear D gene. Here the CDR3 reads CASRREGDSGELFF. CDR3 DNA sequence: TGTGCCAGCAGAAGAGAAGGCGACTCCGGGGAGCTGTTTTTT.